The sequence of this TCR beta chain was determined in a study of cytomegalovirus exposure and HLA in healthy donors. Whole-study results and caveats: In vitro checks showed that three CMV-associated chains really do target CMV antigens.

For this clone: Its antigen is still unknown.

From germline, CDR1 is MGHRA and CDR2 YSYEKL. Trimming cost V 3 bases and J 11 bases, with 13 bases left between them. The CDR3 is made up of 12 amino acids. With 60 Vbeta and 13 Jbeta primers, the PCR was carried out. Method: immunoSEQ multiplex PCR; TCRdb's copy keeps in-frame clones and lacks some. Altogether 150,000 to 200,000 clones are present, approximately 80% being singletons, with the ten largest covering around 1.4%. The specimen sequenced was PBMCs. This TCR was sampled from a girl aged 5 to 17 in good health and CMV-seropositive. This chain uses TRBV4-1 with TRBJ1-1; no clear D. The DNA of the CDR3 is TGCGCCAGCAGCCACCCGATCGCGGGGGCTTTCTTT. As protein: CASSHPIAGAFF.